This T cell receptor beta chain was identified during a study of cytomegalovirus exposure and HLA in healthy donors. Overall study findings and caveats: The study labeled more than 150 TCR beta chains cytomegalovirus-associated. When a later analysis compared HLA-associated TCR beta chains with equally common others, the HLA-associated chains turned out to be more clonally expanded and to have lower generation probabilities.

Vbeta (60) and Jbeta (13) primers were used in the PCR. Some clones are missing from TCRdb's copy, which holds only in-frame ones; the method was immunoSEQ multiplex PCR. Recorded for this sample: 150,000 to 200,000 clones. V shed 4 bases and J 2 bases; nucleotides not matched to a gene: 4. The CDR3 has 13 amino acids. CDR1 is GTSNPN, CDR2 SVGIG, per germline (reference sequence). About this clone itself: Its target is not known.

Sequences were obtained from PBMCs. This receptor was obtained from a boy younger than 18 in good health and CMV-seronegative. This chain uses TRBV30 with TRBJ1-1; 7 bases fit TRBD1. The CDR3 DNA sequence: TGTGCCTGGACGGGACAGCATAACACTGAAGCTTTCTTT. Protein: CAWTGQHNTEAFF.